This T cell receptor (beta chain) was sequenced during a study of T-cell memory formation after mild COVID-19. General study results and limits: The CD4+ clones that contracted clustered mainly within CM and EM, and the CD8+ clones concentrated in EMRA.

As for this clonotype: Its antigen is currently unknown.

Each CDR3 protein is one row after TCRdb ran MiXCR on the 5' RACE reads. The sample has nearly 250,000 distinct CDR3 sequences, 15% to 19% seen once; the top ten hold under 2.5%. This TCR derives from an adult woman who had mild COVID-19 (a few samples of this study predate the infection). Cell type and time point are not known. The sequenced sample consisted of PBMCs or a T cell subset sorted from them (not recorded which).

CDR3 coding DNA: TGTGCCAGTAGTATAGGGTCCGGACTAGCGGGAGTCGAGCAGTACTTC. Encoded protein: CASSIGSGLAGVEQYF. The chain uses TRBV19 and TRBJ2-7, with 13 bases fitting TRBD2. The germline CDR1 and CDR2 sequences are LNHDA and SQIVND (reference sequence). V was pared by 1 base and J by 6 bases, with 6 bases of the junction left unmatched. The CDR3 covers 16 residues.